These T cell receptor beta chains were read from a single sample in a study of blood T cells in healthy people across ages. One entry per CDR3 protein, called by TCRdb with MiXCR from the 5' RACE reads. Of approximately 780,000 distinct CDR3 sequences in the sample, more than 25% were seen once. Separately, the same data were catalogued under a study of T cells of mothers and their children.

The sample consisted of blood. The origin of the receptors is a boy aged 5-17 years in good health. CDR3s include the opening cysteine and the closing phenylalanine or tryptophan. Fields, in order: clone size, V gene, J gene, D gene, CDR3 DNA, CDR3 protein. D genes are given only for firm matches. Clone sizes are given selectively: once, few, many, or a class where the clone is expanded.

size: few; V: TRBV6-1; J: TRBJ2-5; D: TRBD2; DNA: TGTGCCAGCTCCTGGATACTAGCGGGGGGCCAAGAGACCCAGTACTTC; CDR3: CASSWILAGGQETQYF
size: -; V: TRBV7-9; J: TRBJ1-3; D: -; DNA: TGTGCCAGCAGCTTAGTGGGGCCGGGAAACACCATATATTTT; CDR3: CASSLVGPGNTIYF
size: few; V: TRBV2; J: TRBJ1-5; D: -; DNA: TGTGCCAGCAGTGATCAGGGAAGCAATCAGCCCCAGCATTTT; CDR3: CASSDQGSNQPQHF
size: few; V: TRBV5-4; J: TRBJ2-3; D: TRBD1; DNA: TGTGCCAGCAGCTTCCCTAGACAGGGGGTCACAGATACGCAGTATTTT; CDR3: CASSFPRQGVTDTQYF
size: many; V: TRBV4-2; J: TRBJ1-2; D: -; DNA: TGTGCCAGCAGCCAAGATGGTGAGATAGGGATCTATGGCTACACCTTC; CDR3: CASSQDGEIGIYGYTF
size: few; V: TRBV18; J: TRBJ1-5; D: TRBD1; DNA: TGTGCCAGCTCAACGGACAGGGTGGGCAATCAGCCCCAGCATTTT; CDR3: CASSTDRVGNQPQHF
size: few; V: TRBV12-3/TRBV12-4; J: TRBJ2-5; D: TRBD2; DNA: TGTGCCAGCAGGACTAGCGGGGCAGAGACCCAGTACTTC; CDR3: CASRTSGAETQYF
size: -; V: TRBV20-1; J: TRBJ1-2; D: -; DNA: TGCAGTGCCCCCGGGGCACAGAAAGCTAACTATGGCTACACCTTC; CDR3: CSAPGAQKANYGYTF
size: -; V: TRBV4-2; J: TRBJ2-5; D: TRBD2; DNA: TGTGCCAGCAGCCCCCGGACTAGCGGGGGGGCCCAAGAGACCCAGTACTTC; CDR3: CASSPRTSGGAQETQYF
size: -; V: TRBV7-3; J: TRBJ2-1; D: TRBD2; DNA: TGTGCCAGCAGCTTAAGTGGACTAGCGGGGGAGAGCTCCTACAATGAGCAGTTCTTC; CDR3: CASSLSGLAGESSYNEQFF
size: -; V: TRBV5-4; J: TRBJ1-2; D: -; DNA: TGTGCGACAACCCCGGCAGAGCGCGGGGGATACTATGGCTACACTTTC; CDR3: CATTPAERGGYYGYTF
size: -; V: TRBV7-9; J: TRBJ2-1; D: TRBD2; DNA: TGTGCCAGCAGCTTATATAGGCTAGCGGACTCCTACAATGAGCAGTTCTTC; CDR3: CASSLYRLADSYNEQFF
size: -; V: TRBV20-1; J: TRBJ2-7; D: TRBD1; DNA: TGCAGTGCTTATACCGGGACAGGGGCCTTCTACGAGCAGTACTTC; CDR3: CSAYTGTGAFYEQYF
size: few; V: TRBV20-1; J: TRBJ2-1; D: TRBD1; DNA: TGCAGTGCTACTATCGCAGGGGGCGCTTCCTACAATGAGCAGTTCTTC; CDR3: CSATIAGGASYNEQFF
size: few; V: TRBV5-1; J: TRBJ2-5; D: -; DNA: TGCGCCAGCAGCTTCCAGGGCAGTTTCCAAGAGACCCAGTACTTC; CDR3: CASSFQGSFQETQYF
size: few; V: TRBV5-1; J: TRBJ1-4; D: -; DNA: TGCGCCAGCAGCTTGGGGGATGGGGGTAGTGGTGAAAAACTGTTTTTT; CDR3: CASSLGDGGSGEKLFF
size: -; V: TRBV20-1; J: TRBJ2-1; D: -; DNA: TGCAGTGCTAGACGTTCAGGGTCCGGTGAGCAGTTCTTC; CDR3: CSARRSGSGEQFF
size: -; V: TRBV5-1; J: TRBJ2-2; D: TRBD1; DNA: TGCGCCAGCAGCCCTGGACAGGGCCCATCCAACACCGGGGAGCTGTTTTTT; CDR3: CASSPGQGPSNTGELFF
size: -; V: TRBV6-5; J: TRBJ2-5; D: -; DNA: TGTGCCAGCAGTTACTCGAAACTTGCCGGACTTAGGGAGACCCAGTACTTC; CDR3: CASSYSKLAGLRETQYF
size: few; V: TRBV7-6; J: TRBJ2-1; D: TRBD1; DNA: TGTGCCAGCAGCCCCCCACAGGGGCTATGGGAGCAGTTCTTC; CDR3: CASSPPQGLWEQFF
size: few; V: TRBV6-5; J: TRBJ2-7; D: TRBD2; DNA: TGTGCCAGCAGTTACCGTGACGGGGGGGGCGAGCAGTACTTC; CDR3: CASSYRDGGGEQYF
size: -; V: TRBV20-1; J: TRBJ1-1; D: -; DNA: TGCAGTGCTAGGTCCAGTAGAAACACTGAAGCTTTCTTT; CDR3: CSARSSRNTEAFF
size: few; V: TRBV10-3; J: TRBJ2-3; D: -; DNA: TGTGCCATCAGTGAGTCAGAACTAGGGATTCCAGATACGCAGTATTTT; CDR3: CAISESELGIPDTQYF
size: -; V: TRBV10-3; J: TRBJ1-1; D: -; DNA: TGTGCCATCATAAGGGAGGCGAACACTGAAGCTTTCTTT; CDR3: CAIIREANTEAFF
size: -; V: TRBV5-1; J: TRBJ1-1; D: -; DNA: TGCGCCAGCAGATATACAGGAGCGGTGAACACTGAAGCTTTCTTT; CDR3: CASRYTGAVNTEAFF
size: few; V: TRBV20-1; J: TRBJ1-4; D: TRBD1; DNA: TGCAGTGCTAGACCTGACAGGGGCCTTGCAACTAATGAAAAACTGTTTTTT; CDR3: CSARPDRGLATNEKLFF
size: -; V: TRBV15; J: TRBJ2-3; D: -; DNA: TGTGCCACCAGCGGCGGACTTAGCACAGATACGCAGTATTTT; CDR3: CATSGGLSTDTQYF
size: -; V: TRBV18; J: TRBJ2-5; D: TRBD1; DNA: TGTGCCAGCCCACCGGGACAGGCGTTTGGTGAGACCCAGTACTTC; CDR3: CASPPGQAFGETQYF
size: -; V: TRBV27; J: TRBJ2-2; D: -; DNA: TGTGCCAGCAGTGGATGGTGGGACACCGGGGAGCTGTTTTTT; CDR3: CASSGWWDTGELFF
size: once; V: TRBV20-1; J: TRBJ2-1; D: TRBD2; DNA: TGCAGTGCTACCTCAACCCTCCGACTAGCAGGCTCCTACAATGAGCAGTTCTTC; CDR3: CSATSTLRLAGSYNEQFF
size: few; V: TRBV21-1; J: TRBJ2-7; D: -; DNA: TGTGCCAGCAGATCCCGGGACAGGGGTCCATACGAGCAGTACTTC; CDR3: CASRSRDRGPYEQYF
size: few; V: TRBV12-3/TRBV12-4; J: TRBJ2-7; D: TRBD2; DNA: TGTGCCAGCAGGTTAGCGGGGGGGAAAGGAAACGAGCAGTACTTC; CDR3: CASRLAGGKGNEQYF
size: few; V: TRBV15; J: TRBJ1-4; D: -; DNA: TGTGCCACCAGCAGAGTTCAAGGGTCAACTAATGAAAAACTGTTTTTT; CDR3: CATSRVQGSTNEKLFF
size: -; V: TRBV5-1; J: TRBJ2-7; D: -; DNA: TGCGCCAGCAGCTTGGAGGGGGAAGGTGAGCAGTACTTC; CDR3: CASSLEGEGEQYF
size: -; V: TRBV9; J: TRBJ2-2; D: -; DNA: TGTGCCAGCAGCGTGAAATTTACAAGGGACACCGGGGAGCTGTTTTTT; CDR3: CASSVKFTRDTGELFF
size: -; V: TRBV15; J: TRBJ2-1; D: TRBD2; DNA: TGTGCCACCAGCAGGGGGACTAGAAATGAGCAGTTCTTC; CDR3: CATSRGTRNEQFF
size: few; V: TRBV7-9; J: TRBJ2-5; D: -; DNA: TGTGCCAGCGACTCCTCCGGCGGGCCCATGGGAGAGACCCAGTACTTC; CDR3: CASDSSGGPMGETQYF
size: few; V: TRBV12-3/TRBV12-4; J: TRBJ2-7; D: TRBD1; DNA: TGTGCCAGCGGGTCAGGGGGCCGCTACGAGCAGTACTTC; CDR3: CASGSGGRYEQYF
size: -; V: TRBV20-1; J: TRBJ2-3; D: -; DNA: TGCAGTGGAGCTTCTAGCACAGATACGCAGTATTTT; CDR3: CSGASSTDTQYF
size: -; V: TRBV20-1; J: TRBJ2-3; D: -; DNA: TGCAGTGCTTACGGGACACCCAGGGCGAATACGCAGTATTTT; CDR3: CSAYGTPRANTQYF
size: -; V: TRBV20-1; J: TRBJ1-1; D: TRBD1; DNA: TGCAGTGCTAGTCTGCAGGGGGTCGAAAGCGCCACTGAAGCTTTCTTT; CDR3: CSASLQGVESATEAFF
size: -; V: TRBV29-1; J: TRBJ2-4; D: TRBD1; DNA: TGCAGCGCCAAGGGACAGGAAAACATTCAGTACTTC; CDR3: CSAKGQENIQYF
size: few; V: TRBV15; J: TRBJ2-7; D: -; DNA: TGTGCCACCAGCAGAGATTCGACAGTAACCTACGAGCAGTACTTC; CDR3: CATSRDSTVTYEQYF
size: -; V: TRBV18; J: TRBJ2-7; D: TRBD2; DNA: TGTGCCAGCTCACCCCAAGGACTAGCGGGGGACGAGCAGTACTTC; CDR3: CASSPQGLAGDEQYF
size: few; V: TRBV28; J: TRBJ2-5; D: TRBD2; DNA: TGTGCCAGCAGTACACCCGGGGGGGGGATGGAGACCCAGTACTTC; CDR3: CASSTPGGGMETQYF
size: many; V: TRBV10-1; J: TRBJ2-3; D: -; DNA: TGCGCCAGCAGTGAGACTGGCACAGATACGCAGTATTTT; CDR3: CASSETGTDTQYF
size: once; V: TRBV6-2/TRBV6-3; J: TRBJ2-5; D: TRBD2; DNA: TGTGCCAGCAGGCCCAGCGGGGGGAAAGAGACCCAGTACTTC; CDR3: CASRPSGGKETQYF
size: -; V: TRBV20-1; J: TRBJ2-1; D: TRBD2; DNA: TGCAGTGCTAGAGAAGGAACTAGCGGGGCCTATGAGCAGTTCTTC; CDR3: CSAREGTSGAYEQFF
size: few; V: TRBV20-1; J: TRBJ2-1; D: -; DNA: TGCAGTGCTAGGGGACACTCGGTCGATGAGCAGTTCTTC; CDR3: CSARGHSVDEQFF
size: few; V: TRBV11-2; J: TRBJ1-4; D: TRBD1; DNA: TGTGCCAGCAGGCCCCCAGGGACAGGGGACGAAAAACTGTTTTTT; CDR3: CASRPPGTGDEKLFF
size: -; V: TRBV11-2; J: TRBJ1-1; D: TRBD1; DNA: TGTGCCAGCAGCAGACTGACAGGGAGCAACACTGAAGCTTTCTTT; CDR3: CASSRLTGSNTEAFF
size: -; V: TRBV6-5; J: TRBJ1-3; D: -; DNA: TGTGCCAGCAGTCCGCGGGACATAAGAAACACCATATATTTT; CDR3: CASSPRDIRNTIYF
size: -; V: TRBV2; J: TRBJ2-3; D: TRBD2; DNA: TGTGCCAGCACCCGAGGGACTAACACAGATACGCAGTATTTT; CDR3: CASTRGTNTDTQYF
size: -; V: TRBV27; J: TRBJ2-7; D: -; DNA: TGTGCCAGCAGTTTGTCCCGGGACCCCCCGCGGCCCCAGTACTTC; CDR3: CASSLSRDPPRPQYF
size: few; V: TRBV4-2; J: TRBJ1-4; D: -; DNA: TGTGCCAGCAGCCAAGATATGGGGGCGAAGGCTAATGAAAAACTGTTTTTT; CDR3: CASSQDMGAKANEKLFF
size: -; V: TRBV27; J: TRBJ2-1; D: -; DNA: TGTGCCAGCAGTTCCCAGGGGGGGAGCTCCTACAATGAGCAGTTCTTC; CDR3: CASSSQGGSSYNEQFF
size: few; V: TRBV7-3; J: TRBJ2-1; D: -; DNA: TGTGCCAGCAGCTTAAGGACGGGGGGCCCCAACAATGAGCAGTTCTTC; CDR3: CASSLRTGGPNNEQFF
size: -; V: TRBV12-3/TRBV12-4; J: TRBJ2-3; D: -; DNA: TGTGCCAGCAGACCCATCCGGGGTGTGAGCACAGATACGCAGTATTTT; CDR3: CASRPIRGVSTDTQYF
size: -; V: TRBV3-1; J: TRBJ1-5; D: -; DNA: TGTGCCAGCAGCCAGTCGGTGGTGCGCAATCAGCCCCAGCATTTT; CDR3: CASSQSVVRNQPQHF